This TCR beta chain was identified in a study of T-cell reconstitution after alpha-beta-depleted transplantation in children. Points from the study as a whole: Newly generated T cells supplied most T-cell counts and diversity one year post-transplant.

This clonotype has at least ten counts. No antigen is known for it. The CDR3 consists of 15 residues. CDR1 SGHAT and CDR2 FQNNGV come from the germline V gene. V dropped 5 bases and J dropped 6 bases, with 18 bases sitting between them. Unique molecular identifiers were used to barcode this TCRbeta library. TCRdb analysed the PCR reads with MiXCR anew, one entry per CDR3 protein. This sample has approximately 97,000 distinct CDR3 sequences, with about 7.5% found just once. The sample here was PBMCs, taken before TCRalphabeta/CD19-depleted stem cell transplant. The source is a boy aged 2-9 years with acute lymphoblastic leukemia, due to receive a stem cell transplant. The gene calls are TRBV11-2 and TRBJ2-3, with TRBD2 as a possible D gene (6 bases). The CDR3 loop reads CASSPTAWDWDTQYF. The CDR3 DNA sequence: TGTGCCAGCAGCCCCACTGCCTGGGACTGGGATACGCAGTATTTT.